This T cell receptor beta chain was found in a study of T cell responses to AZD1222 COVID-19 vaccine. About the research overall: Pooling covered second doses at about 4 or about 12 weeks. The study's findings and limits: White British ancestry dominated among donors, who included more females, and clonal diversity was possibly underestimated. Spike-specific TCR breadth and depth both grew after two AZD1222 doses. Mapped onto spike, vaccine-associated CD4 TCRs spanned it and were dominant at 160-218 and 743-854.

Germline V gives CDR1 SGHRS, CDR2 YFSETQ. V shed 6 bases and J shed 6 bases, with 16 bases lying between them. The CDR3 is made up of 13 amino acids. This clone was picked up a small number of times. Antigen unknown. Method: immunoSEQ multiplex PCR; TCRdb's copy keeps in-frame clones and lacks some. The table lists fewer than 150,000 clones, about nine tenths of them singletons. The chain employs TRBV5-1 and TRBJ2-7; D possibly corresponds to TRBD1 (5 bases). Sample: peripheral blood, taken on day 0 of AZD1222 vaccination. This receptor was taken from an adult in good health. CDR3 sequence: CASMTDQRGEQYF. CDR3 in DNA: TGCGCCAGCATGACAGATCAAAGGGGCGAGCAGTACTTC. The entire variable domain, with the rest obtained from reference TRBV5-1 and TRBJ2-7, is as follows: KAGVTQTPRYLIKTRGQQVTLSCSPISGHRSVSWYQQTPGQGLQFLFEYFSETQRNKGNFPGRFSGRQFSNSRSEMNVSTLELGDSALYLCASMTDQRGEQYFGPGTRLTVT.